The clone carrying this T cell receptor beta chain occurred a few times. Its antigen is not known. This CDR3 region has 16 residues. V trimming: 6 bases; J trimming: 1 base; junction bases outside the gene matches: 9. Germline-derived CDR1 and CDR2 are MNHNS and SASEGT. This sample is part of a study of early T cells in non-severe SARS-CoV-2 infection. Study-wide background: From unsorted whole blood, bulk RNA was sequenced, and the chains remained unpaired. Study-level points and caveats: VDJdb matching skewed toward anti-spike CD8 responses, missing private and CD4 specificities.

The library protocol tagged individual cDNA molecules with unique molecular identifiers. In TCRdb, the 5' RACE reads were re-called with MiXCR into one record per CDR3 protein. This sample has tens of thousands of distinct CDR3 sequences, with approximately 8% found just once. The receptor was isolated from an adult who was a healthcare worker with PCR-confirmed SARS-CoV-2 infection or an uninfected control (not recorded which). V and J are TRBV6-1 and TRBJ1-5; 7 bases are a match to TRBD1. The sample consisted of whole blood, taken at baseline. Here the CDR3 reads CASSITGVGSNQPQHF. The CDR3 DNA is TGTGCCAGCAGCATCACAGGGGTTGGAAGCAATCAGCCCCAGCATTTT.